The present T cell receptor beta chain was sequenced within a study of blood T cell repertoires in COVID-19. Overall study context: Italy, Spain and the United States were the sources of the convalescent and acute COVID-19 samples. PBMCs, B-cell-depleted T cells, or T cells were the source of the cDNA or gDNA that made up the material.

This CDR3 is built from 13 residues. Under the authors' procedure: Reference gene primer amplification yielded estimated nucleated cell counts. Here immunoSEQ multiplex PCR was the method, and the copy in TCRdb shows in-frame clones only, minus some. That table supplies the V and J calls and clone size; D and trimming were determined from the DNA. The sample records more than 95,000 clones, about 85% being singletons. V is TRBV21-1 and J is TRBJ2-3; TRBD2, the table's D call, lacks a check against the DNA. TRBV21-1 is noted as a pseudogene. Sequences were obtained from peripheral blood. This clonotype was sampled from a man older than 75 with active or convalescent COVID-19. The CDR3 nucleotides are TGTGCCAGCAGCAATCCTAGCACAGATACGCAGTATTTT. Amino acids: CASSNPSTDTQYF.